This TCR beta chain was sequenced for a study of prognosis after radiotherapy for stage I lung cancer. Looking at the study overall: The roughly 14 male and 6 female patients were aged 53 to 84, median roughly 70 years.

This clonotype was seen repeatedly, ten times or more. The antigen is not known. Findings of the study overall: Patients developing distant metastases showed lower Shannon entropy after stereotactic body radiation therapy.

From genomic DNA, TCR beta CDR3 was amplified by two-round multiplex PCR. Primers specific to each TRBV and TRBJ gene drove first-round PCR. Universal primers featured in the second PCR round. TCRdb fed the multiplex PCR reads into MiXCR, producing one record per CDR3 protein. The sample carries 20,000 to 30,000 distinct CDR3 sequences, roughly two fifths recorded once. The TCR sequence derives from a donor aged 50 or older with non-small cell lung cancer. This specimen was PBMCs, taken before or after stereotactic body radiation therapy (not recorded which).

The DNA of the CDR3 is TGTGCCAGCAGCCATGCCACTGAAGCTTTCTTT. Its protein is CASSHATEAFF. The chain links TRBV3-1 to TRBJ1-1; D is undetermined. Germline V gene data show CDR1 as LGHDT and CDR2 as YNNKEL (reference sequence). This CDR3 comprises 11 residues. Trimming stripped 3 bases from V and 4 bases from J, with 3 bases between.